The 27 T cell receptor beta chains presented below share a single source sample, sequenced in a study of blood T cell repertoires in COVID-19. Clones were read by immunoSEQ multiplex PCR, and TCRdb kept only the in-frame ones, dropping some. The sample includes more than 110,000 clones, more than 75% of them seen just once. Sequenced input: peripheral blood. Receptor source: a human donor in a cohort sampled during active COVID-19.

The chain combines TRBV11-2 with TRBJ2-1; 7 bases agree with TRBD2. Germline CDR1 is SGHAT and CDR2 is FQNNGV. With 5 bases clipped from V and 2 bases from J, the junction kept 9 bases outside the gene matches. This CDR3 contains 16 residues. This CDR3 is CASSLGRLGTYNEQFF. The CDR3 DNA reads as TGTGCCAGCAGCCTCGGGAGGCTAGGGACCTACAATGAGCAGTTCTTC.

V is TRBV18 and J is TRBJ1-4; 7 positions match TRBD1. This CDR3 is 14 amino acids long. V lost 4 bases and J lost 1; bases outside the gene matches: 0. In germline, CDR1 is KGHSH, CDR2 LQKENI. The CDR3, as DNA: TGTGCCAGCTCACGGACAGGAACTAATGAAAAACTGTTTTTT. It is translated as CASSRTGTNEKLFF.

The chain recombines TRBV7-6 with TRBJ1-1, with 8 bases aligning to TRBD1. CDR3 length equals 13 residues. V shed 1 base, J shed 12 bases, and the junction held 7 bases outside the gene matches. The germline CDR1 and CDR2 sequences are SGHVS and FNYEAQ. Here the CDR3 reads CASSLERTGHPFF. The CDR3 DNA reads as TGTGCCAGCAGCTTAGAACGGACAGGGCACCCTTTCTTT.

CDR3 residues: CASSQRTSGNTGELFF. The CDR3 nucleotides read TGTGCCAGCAGCCAACGGACTAGCGGGAACACCGGGGAGCTGTTTTTT. This chain links TRBV3-1 (or the pseudogene TRBV3-2) with TRBJ2-2, with TRBD2 matching over 10 bases. The V segment lost 2 bases and the J segment 1 base; nucleotides outside the gene matches: 1. The CDR3 has 16 residues. The germline V gene encodes CDR1 LGHDT and CDR2 YNNKEL (reference sequence).

J is TRBJ1-1 and V is TRBV7-9, with 8 bases fitting TRBD1. The CDR3 consists of 15 residues. J was trimmed by 10 bases and V by 5 bases; bases with no gene match: 15. Germline CDR1 is SEHNR and CDR2 is FQNEAQ (reference sequence). The CDR3 DNA follows: TGTGCCAGCAGCGCCTCCGGACAGGGCGGAGGTCTAGCTTTCTTT. The encoded protein is CASSASGQGGGLAFF.

The CDR3 DNA follows: TGTGCCAGCAGTTTGGCCGGGACTCATAACTATGGCTACACCTTC. Its protein is CASSLAGTHNYGYTF. This chain joins TRBV28 and TRBJ1-2, with a possible D match to TRBD1 (5 bases). Deletions cut 3 bases from V and 1 base from J, with 12 bases between. In germline, CDR1 is MDHEN, CDR2 SYDVKM. This CDR3 spans 15 amino acids.

This chain links TRBV19 with TRBJ2-1; TRBD2 agrees at 7 bases. Germline V gene data show CDR1 as LNHDA and CDR2 as SQIVND (reference sequence). This CDR3 is built from 15 residues. V lost 3 bases, J lost 9 bases, and 11 bases stayed unmatched. The CDR3 here is CASSIWSGNRGEQFF. The CDR3 region has the DNA TGTGCCAGTAGTATCTGGAGCGGGAACCGGGGTGAGCAGTTCTTC. The full variable domain, completed using reference TRBV19 and TRBJ2-1, is DGGITQSPKYLFRKEGQNVTLSCEQNLNHDAMYWYRQDPGQGLRLIYYSQIVNDFQKGDIAEGYSVSREKKESFPLTVTSAQKNPTAFYLCASSIWSGNRGEQFFGPGTRLTVL.

CDR3 loop: CASSMLAGWNEQFF. In DNA form, the CDR3 reads TGTGCCAGTAGTATGCTAGCGGGGTGGAATGAGCAGTTCTTC. This chain links TRBV19 with TRBJ2-1; 9 bases agree with TRBD2. Germline CDR1 is LNHDA and CDR2 is SQIVND (reference sequence). Trimming cost V 3 bases and J 7 bases; bases outside gene matches: 4. The CDR3 has 14 residues. Using reference TRBV19 and TRBJ2-1 for the parts outside the CDR3, the full variable domain is DGGITQSPKYLFRKEGQNVTLSCEQNLNHDAMYWYRQDPGQGLRLIYYSQIVNDFQKGDIAEGYSVSREKKESFPLTVTSAQKNPTAFYLCASSMLAGWNEQFFGPGTRLTVL.

This clone has more than one count but fewer than ten. The V and J genes are TRBV9 and TRBJ2-5; possible D gene TRBD2, 6 bases. Per germline, CDR1 SGDLS and CDR2 YYNGEE. The CDR3 has 16 residues. With 4 bases removed from V and 2 bases from J, the gap between germline ends came to 18 bases. The CDR3 region has the DNA TGTGCCAGCAGCACGTTACCCATTGGAGGGCAAGAGACCCAGTACTTC. Amino acid sequence: CASSTLPIGGQETQYF.

This clone was recorded only once. V gene TRBV21-1 combines with J gene TRBJ2-1; the table's D call, TRBD2, was not checked against the DNA. TRBV21-1 is labeled a pseudogene. The CDR3 consists of 15 residues. The CDR3 sequence: CASSTSGRAFDEQFF. DNA for the CDR3: TGTGCCAGCAGCACTAGCGGGAGGGCCTTTGATGAGCAGTTCTTC.

The V call is TRBV7-9, the J call TRBJ2-5; TRBD1 is a possible D gene (5 bases). Between the trimmed V and J ends, which lost 1 base and 0 bases, there was a span of 9 bases. The length of the CDR3 is 15 residues. Germline V gene sequence: CDR1 SEHNR, CDR2 FQNEAQ (reference sequence). CDR3 loop: CASSLGARDQETQYF. For the CDR3, the DNA is TGTGCCAGCAGCTTAGGGGCCAGGGACCAAGAGACCCAGTACTTC.

This chain links TRBV2 with TRBJ2-2; 7 positions agree with TRBD2. The CDR3 contains 13 residues. J lost 2 bases, V lost 9 bases, and 3 bases had no gene match. CDR1 is SNHLY and CDR2 is FYNNEI in the germline V gene. CDR3 sequence: CASKRGNTGELFF. CDR3 coding DNA: TGTGCCAGTAAGCGGGGTAACACCGGGGAGCTGTTTTTT.

V usage is TRBV6-5 and J usage is TRBJ2-2; maybe TRBD1 (6 bases). Germline CDR1 MNHEY, CDR2 SVGAGI. Trimming left V 5 bases short and J 5 bases short, with 12 bases between. This CDR3 spans 14 amino acids. CDR3 residues: CASSTNQGTGELFF. The CDR3 region has the DNA TGTGCCAGCAGTACTAATCAGGGGACCGGGGAGCTGTTTTTT.

This rearrangement joins TRBV5-8 to TRBJ2-7, with D perhaps TRBD2 (5 bases). V shed 0 bases and J shed 0 bases, with 13 bases lying between them. CDR3 length: 16 residues. CDR1 SGHTS and CDR2 YDEGEE come from the germline V gene. The CDR3 DNA reads TGTGCCAGCAGCTTGGGGGCAAGAACTAGCTCCTACGAGCAGTACTTC. As protein: CASSLGARTSSYEQYF.

The chain links TRBV5-8 to TRBJ1-2, with 7 bases fitting TRBD1. Trimming at V came to 3 bases and at J to 0 bases, leaving 11 bases not matched to a gene. This CDR3 is built from 17 residues. From germline, CDR1 is SGHTS and CDR2 YDEGEE. For the CDR3, the DNA is TGTGCCAGCAGCTCCCGTCGACAGGGTGGGGCTAACTATGGCTACACCTTC. Its translation is CASSSRRQGGANYGYTF.

This rearrangement joins TRBV4-2 to TRBJ2-7; D might be TRBD2 (5 bases). The CDR3 runs 16 residues. Trimming took 0 bases from V and 2 from J, leaving 14 bases between them. Germline V CDR1 and CDR2: LGHNA, YNFKEQ. CDR3 protein: CASSQDRSRGAYEQYF. The DNA for the CDR3 is TGTGCCAGCAGCCAAGATCGGTCCCGGGGAGCCTACGAGCAGTACTTC.

The V and J genes are TRBV18 and TRBJ2-5; 10 bases line up with TRBD1. The CDR3 is made up of 15 amino acids. V shed 6 bases and J 5 bases; nucleotides not matched to a gene: 9. Germline lookup yields CDR1 KGHSH and CDR2 LQKENI. The CDR3 DNA sequence: TGTGCCAGCTCCCCCGGGACAGGGGCGGGCGAGACCCAGTACTTC. Encoded protein: CASSPGTGAGETQYF.

The chain combines TRBV18 with TRBJ2-7, with TRBD1 identical over 8 bases. Germline loops: CDR1 KGHSH, CDR2 LQKENI. This CDR3 is built from 15 residues. Germline trimming cut 3 bases from V and 3 bases from J; bases unmatched to any gene: 7. The CDR3 loop is CASSPNEQGGYEQYF. The CDR3 nucleotides read TGTGCCAGCTCACCTAATGAACAGGGGGGCTACGAGCAGTACTTC.

The chain couples TRBV18 to TRBJ1-1; 11 positions match TRBD1. The CDR3 runs 14 residues. Germline-derived CDR1 and CDR2 are KGHSH and LQKENI. Trimming at V came to 8 bases and at J to 5 bases, leaving 7 bases not matched to a gene. The CDR3 DNA sequence: TGTGCCAGCATCGGACAGGGGGCGAGGACTGAAGCTTTCTTT. Its translation is CASIGQGARTEAFF.

The chain joins TRBV14 to TRBJ1-1, with 11 bases that match TRBD1. Looked up from germline, CDR1 is SGHDN and CDR2 is FVKESK. The CDR3 is made up of 19 amino acids. The trim removed 4 bases at V and 3 bases at J, leaving 16 bases unmatched. CDR3 sequence: CASSPLGPGTGGGYTEAFF. In DNA form, the CDR3 reads TGTGCCAGCAGCCCTCTCGGACCCGGGACAGGGGGGGGGTACACTGAAGCTTTCTTT.

The chain recombines TRBV29-1 with TRBJ1-2; 9 bases are a match to TRBD1. Trimming at V came to 6 bases and at J to 2 bases, leaving 13 bases not matched to a gene. The CDR3 covers 16 residues. Germline-derived CDR1 and CDR2 are SQVTM and ANQGSEA. The CDR3 bases are TGCAGCGTCCACACCTCACGACAGGGGGGGAACTATGGCTACACCTTC. It is translated as CSVHTSRQGGNYGYTF.

This chain uses TRBV2 with TRBJ2-7; a possible D gene is TRBD1 (5 bases). Trimming left V 7 bases short and J 12 bases short, with 19 bases between. In germline, CDR1 is SNHLY, CDR2 FYNNEI. The length of the CDR3 is 12 residues. CDR3 amino acids: CASMSIPPGAYF. Here the CDR3 DNA reads TGTGCCAGCATGTCAATTCCCCCTGGGGCGTACTTC. Using reference TRBV2 and TRBJ2-7 for the parts outside the CDR3, the full variable domain is EPEVTQTPSHQVTQMGQEVILRCVPISNHLYFYWYRQILGQKVEFLVSFYNNEISEKSEIFDDQFSVERPDGSNFTLKIRSTKLEDSAMYFCASMSIPPGAYFGPGTRLTVT.

This chain connects TRBV9 to TRBJ1-2; weak D call: TRBD1 (5 bases). In germline, CDR1 is SGDLS, CDR2 YYNGEE. CDR3 length: 13 amino acids. Trimming took off 4 bases at V and 4 bases at J, with 11 bases between the two ends. The CDR3 coding sequence is TGTGCCAGCAGCTCTGGGGGGACCTATGGCTACACCTTC. This sequence encodes CASSSGGTYGYTF.

This chain links TRBV2 with TRBJ2-7; D not certain. Between the trimmed V and J ends, which lost 2 bases and 2 bases, there was a span of 10 bases. Germline V CDR1 and CDR2: SNHLY, FYNNEI. The CDR3 spans 14 residues. CDR3 in amino acids: CASSEHNTAYEQYF. In DNA form, the CDR3 reads TGTGCCAGCAGTGAACACAACACCGCCTACGAGCAGTACTTC. The whole variable domain, filled in from reference TRBV2 and TRBJ2-7, reads EPEVTQTPSHQVTQMGQEVILRCVPISNHLYFYWYRQILGQKVEFLVSFYNNEISEKSEIFDDQFSVERPDGSNFTLKIRSTKLEDSAMYFCASSEHNTAYEQYFGPGTRLTVT.

The CDR3 DNA follows: TGTGCCAGCAGCCAAGAGTATAGCAATCAGCCCCAGCATTTT. Residues: CASSQEYSNQPQHF. V and J are TRBV3-1 (or the pseudogene TRBV3-2) and TRBJ1-5, with D unclear. The CDR3 runs to 14 residues. V lost 0 bases and J 0 bases, leaving 3 bases between the germline ends. In germline, CDR1 is LGHDT, CDR2 YNNKEL (reference sequence).

The chain carries TRBV5-1 and TRBJ1-4; 11 nucleotides agree with TRBD1. The CDR3 length is 16 residues. With V trimmed by 3 bases and J by 8 bases, 9 bases remained unmatched. Per germline, CDR1 SGHRS and CDR2 YFSETQ. In DNA form, the CDR3 reads TGCGCCAGCAGCTCGGAAGGACAGGGGGCAGGGGAAAAACTGTTTTTT. It yields the protein CASSSEGQGAGEKLFF.

The gene calls are TRBV10-2 and TRBJ2-2, with 10 bases aligning to TRBD1. The CDR3 spans 16 residues. V shed 4 bases and J 6 bases; nucleotides not matched to a gene: 8. In germline, CDR1 is WSHSY, CDR2 SAAADI. The CDR3 loop reads CASSVGQGRVSGELFF. The DNA for the CDR3 is TGCGCCAGCAGTGTGGGACAGGGGAGAGTCTCCGGGGAGCTGTTTTTT.